The 14 T cell receptor beta chains given below trace back to one sample, sequenced in a study of CD8+CD57+ T cells in acquired aplastic anemia. The template for TCR beta VDJ and CDR3 sequence profiling was genomic DNA. TCRdb called the reads again in MiXCR, with one record for every CDR3 protein. The sample consists of under 200,000 distinct CDR3 sequences, approximately 40% of them appearing once. The sequencing input was sorted CD4+, CD8+, or CD8+CD57+ T cells (not recorded which) from PBMCs. All receptors come from a human donor in good health.

This clonotype has a count of ten or more. The J gene is TRBJ2-2, the V gene TRBV29-1; TRBD2 aligns across 8 bases. Germline V CDR1 and CDR2: SQVTM, ANQGSEA. The CDR3 consists of 15 residues. V trimming: 4 bases; J trimming: 3 bases; junction bases outside the gene matches: 7. CDR3 DNA sequence: TGCAGCGTTGTCCCGGGGGGGCTTTACACCGGGGAGCTGTTTTTT. Translation gives CSVVPGGLYTGELFF.

Concerning this clonotype itself: Since a much larger clone is just one base distant, this may be a read error. The chain couples TRBV6-1 to TRBJ1-1; 8 positions agree with TRBD1. There are 14 residues in the CDR3. J gave up 1 base and V 8 bases, and 6 bases lay outside the gene matches. Per germline, CDR1 MNHNS and CDR2 SASEGT. The CDR3 region has the DNA TGTGCCAGCGCCTGGACAGGGCCGAACACTGAAGCTTTCTTT. This translates into CASAWTGPNTEAFF.

The chain carries TRBV7-6 and TRBJ1-6; D remains ambiguous. Germline V gene data show CDR1 as SGHVS and CDR2 as FNYEAQ. V was cut by 1 base and J by 8 bases, with 15 bases left in between. The CDR3 sequence is 16 residues long. CDR3: CASSLGPGDADSPLHF. The CDR3 nucleotides read TGTGCCAGCAGCTTAGGTCCGGGTGACGCGGATTCACCCCTCCACTTT.

V is TRBV7-2 and J is TRBJ2-5; D is perhaps TRBD2 (6 bases). Germline assignment: CDR1 SGHTA and CDR2 FQGNSA. V was clipped by 5 bases and J by 5 bases, with 15 bases between them. The CDR3 totals 14 residues. CDR3 residues: CASSRGGDAETQYF. CDR3 DNA sequence: TGTGCCAGCAGCCGTGGCGGGGACGCCGAGACCCAGTACTTC.

The chain recombines TRBV29-1 with TRBJ1-2; D unclear. Germline assignment: CDR1 SQVTM and CDR2 ANQGSEA. This CDR3 is built from 11 residues. The V and J ends lost 6 bases and 6 bases respectively, with 11 bases between them. CDR3 residues: CSVVDPDGYTF. DNA for the CDR3: TGCAGCGTGGTGGACCCGGATGGCTACACCTTC.

This clonotype was seen at least ten times. The chain has TRBV10-3 and TRBJ2-3, with no clear D. CDR3 size: 13 residues. V was trimmed by 11 bases and J by 0 bases, leaving 12 bases between them. Per germline, CDR1 ENHRY and CDR2 SYGVKD. The CDR3 region has the DNA TGTGCCTGCCGGGCCTCGAGCACAGATACGCAGTATTTT. This codes for CACRASSTDTQYF.

This clonotype showed up many times. This chain uses TRBV7-9 with TRBJ2-7; 9 nucleotides line up with TRBD2. J was trimmed by 2 bases and V by 1 base; bases with no gene match: 3. The CDR3 is made up of 15 amino acids. Germline V lookup: CDR1 SEHNR, CDR2 FQNEAQ (reference sequence). CDR3 loop: CASSLDPSGTYEQYF. DNA for the CDR3: TGTGCCAGCAGCTTAGACCCTAGCGGGACCTACGAGCAGTACTTC.

The chain joins TRBV24-1 to TRBJ2-3; D remains unclear. The V end lost 0 bases, the J end lost 2 bases, and 5 bases lay between the germline ends. CDR3 length: 14 residues. Germline V gives CDR1 KGHDR, CDR2 SFDVKD. This CDR3 reads CATSDLDTTDTQYF. The CDR3 nucleotides are TGTGCCACCAGTGATTTGGACACCACAGATACGCAGTATTTT.

V usage is TRBV5-6 and J usage is TRBJ1-2, with D perhaps TRBD1 (5 bases). Germline CDR1 is SGHDT and CDR2 is YYEEEE. CDR3 length equals 13 residues. V lost 5 bases, J lost 5 bases, and 13 bases lay in between. This chain's CDR3 is CASSLGRVYGYTF. The CDR3 DNA sequence: TGTGCCAGCAGTTTAGGCAGGGTGTATGGCTACACCTTC.

This clonotype was counted at least ten times. The chain is built from TRBV4-1 and TRBJ1-4, with 7 bases that match TRBD1. V was pared by 3 bases and J by 8 bases, with 15 bases of the junction left unmatched. In germline, CDR1 is MGHRA, CDR2 YSYEKL. The CDR3 sequence is 17 residues long. CDR3 DNA sequence: TGCGCCAGCAGCCATGGGAGGAGACAGGGACTGGAGGAAAAACTGTTTTTT. Translating gives CASSHGRRQGLEEKLFF.

About this clonotype: The junction does not match germline at one end; this may be a read error. The chain employs TRBV14 and TRBJ2-1; D is possibly TRBD1 or TRBD2 (5 bases each). This CDR3 is 17 amino acids long. CDR1 is SGHDN, CDR2 FVKESK, per germline. The CDR3 region is CASTYGRGESSCNEQFF. CDR3 DNA sequence: TGTGCCAGCACATACGGTCGAGGGGAGAGCTCCTGCAATGAGCAGTTCTTC.

This clonotype was seen many times. The chain carries TRBV20-1 and TRBJ2-3, with TRBD2 identical over 11 bases. Germline assignment: CDR1 DFQATT and CDR2 SNEGSKA (reference sequence). Trimming removed 6 bases from V and 0 bases from J; junction bases left unmatched: 2. CDR3 size: 14 residues. The CDR3 DNA reads TGCAGTGCGCGGACTAGCGGGAGCACAGATACGCAGTATTTT. Translated: CSARTSGSTDTQYF.

A word on this clonotype: This may come from a read error, since a much larger clone is one base off. The V and J genes are TRBV6-1 and TRBJ1-1; D remains unclear. V shed 5 bases and J shed 5 bases, with 18 bases lying between them. Germline-derived CDR1 and CDR2 are MNHNS and SASEGT. The length of the CDR3 is 15 residues. In DNA, the CDR3 is TGTGCCAGCAGTACCAGGTCAGGCAGAGTAACTGAAGCTTTCTTT. It specifies CASSTRSGRVTEAFF.

This clonotype was picked up one time. CDR3 DNA sequence: TGCAGTGTACAGGATGACTATGGCTACACCTTC. Its protein is CSVQDDYGYTF. The chain has TRBV20-1 and TRBJ1-2, with a possible D match to TRBD1 (5 bases). The CDR3 extends over 11 amino acids. The germline gives CDR1 DFQATT, CDR2 SNEGSKA (reference sequence). The V gene lost 7 bases and the J gene lost 3 bases, with 9 bases spanning the gap.